This T cell receptor gamma chain was recorded in a study of Vδ1+ human thymocytes. Overall study results and limits: Unexpected Vdelta2 sequences could cause misinterpretation of bulk repertoire data. In the thymus, TRG and TRD repertoires looked highly polyclonal with Gaussian CDR3 lengths. Thymic delta-chain repertoires held approximately 20% Vdelta2 sequences and few Vdelta3, despite high sort purity.

Of note for this clone: Its antigen is unidentified.

The trim removed 2 bases at V and 8 bases at J, leaving 6 bases unmatched. This CDR3 has 12 residues. The germline gives CDR1 VINAFY, CDR2 YDVSNSKD. Extracted RNA was reverse transcribed into cDNA. Multiplex PCR used pooled V-gene forward primers and a constant-region reverse primer to amplify CDR3s. TCRdb re-processed the multiplex PCR reads using CATT. This table holds over 20,000 gamma-chain clones, roughly 13% found once. Input material: Vdelta1+ gamma-delta thymocytes from the thymus. Subset indicated: FACS-sorted CD3+ TCRalphabeta- TCRVdelta1+ TCRVdelta2- thymocytes. This clonotype originated in a child less than two years old who had congenital heart surgery. The chain joins TRGV5 to TRGJ1 or TRGJ2. The CDR3 DNA sequence: TGTGCCACCTGGGACAAAGCAGATAAGAAACTCTTT. It translates to CATWDKADKKLF.